The T cell receptor (beta chain) under discussion was sequenced for a study of T cell responses to AZD1222 COVID-19 vaccine. General study points: No repertoire was sampled before or during the peak T cell response, only after it.

Clones were read by immunoSEQ multiplex PCR, and TCRdb kept only the in-frame ones, dropping some. This sample has 100,000 to 150,000 clones, with more than 70% found just once. Details on this clone: What it binds is not known.

The TCR comes from an adult in good health. The specimen was peripheral blood, collected on day 0 of AZD1222 vaccination.

In nucleotides, the CDR3 is TGCAGCGTTGCGACTAGAACGGGACAGACCTATGGGACCTTC. Amino acids: CSVATRTGQTYGTF. The chain has TRBV29-1 and TRBJ1-2; 7 bases are a match to TRBD1. The V gene's germline CDR1 is SQVTM and CDR2 ANQGSEA. V gave up 4 bases and J gave up 14 bases; unmatched junction bases: 19. The CDR3 is 14 amino acids.